This T cell receptor (beta chain) was obtained from a study of post-analysis software for immune sequencing data. In the study overall: Both relapsing-remitting and secondary progressive multiple sclerosis featured among the disease courses, as did progressive-relapsing multiple sclerosis.

There are a few counts of this clonotype. Its specificity is not known. This may be a read error: a much more frequent sequence differs by one nucleotide. General study results and limits: The study found TRBV5-6, TRBV5-1 and TRBV20-1 among about five TRBV segments more frequent in patients than controls. Multiple sclerosis patients had significantly lower normalized Chao1 diversity than controls.

The CDR3 runs 16 residues. Germline CDR1 and CDR2: MNHEY and SMNVEV (reference sequence). Unique molecular identifiers were built into the TCR beta cDNA libraries. TCRdb fed the PCR reads into MiXCR, producing one record per CDR3 protein. The table shows 150,000 to 200,000 distinct CDR3 sequences, with 25% to 35% occurring only once. This sequence was found in a girl aged 10 to 17 with multiple sclerosis. The chain couples TRBV27 to TRBJ2-7, with 7 nucleotides matching TRBD2. Sequenced input: blood. CDR3 loop: CAGSSLGSGNSYEQYF. CDR3 DNA: TGTGCCGGCAGTTCTCTGGGCAGCGGGAATTCCTACGAGCAGTACTTC.